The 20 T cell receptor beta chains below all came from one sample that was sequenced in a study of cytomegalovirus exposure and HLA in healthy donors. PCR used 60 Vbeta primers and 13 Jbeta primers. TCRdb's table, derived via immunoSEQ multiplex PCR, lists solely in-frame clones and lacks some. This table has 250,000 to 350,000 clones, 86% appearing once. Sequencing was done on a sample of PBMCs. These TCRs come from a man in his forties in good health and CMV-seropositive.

CDR3 sequence reads: CASSLDRGSGGYTF. DNA of the CDR3: TGTGCCAGCAGTTTGGACAGGGGGTCGGGTGGCTACACCTTC. V and J are TRBV27 and TRBJ1-2, with 10 bases fitting TRBD1. CDR3 length: 14 residues. CDR1 is MNHEY, CDR2 SMNVEV, per germline (reference sequence). Germline trimming cut 3 bases from V and 7 bases from J; bases unmatched to any gene: 5.

The CDR3 DNA follows: TGTGCCAGCAGTGAAGCAGAGACAGGGCCGATCCAAGAGACCCAGTACTTC. This gives the protein CASSEAETGPIQETQYF. V is TRBV2 and J is TRBJ2-5; 7 nucleotides align to TRBD1. J was trimmed by 1 base and V by 0 bases; bases with no gene match: 8. Germline values: CDR1 SNHLY, CDR2 FYNNEI. The CDR3 is made up of 17 amino acids.

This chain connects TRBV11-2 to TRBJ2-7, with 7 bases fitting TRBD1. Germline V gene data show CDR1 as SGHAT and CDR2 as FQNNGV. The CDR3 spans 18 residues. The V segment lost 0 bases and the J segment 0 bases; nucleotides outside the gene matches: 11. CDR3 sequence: CASSLDPLGGWSSYEQYF. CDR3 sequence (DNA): TGTGCCAGCAGCTTAGACCCCCTAGGGGGCTGGAGCTCCTACGAGCAGTACTTC.

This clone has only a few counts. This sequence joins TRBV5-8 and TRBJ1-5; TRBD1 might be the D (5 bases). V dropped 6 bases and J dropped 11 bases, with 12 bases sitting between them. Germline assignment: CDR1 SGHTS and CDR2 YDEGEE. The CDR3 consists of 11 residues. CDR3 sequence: CASNKPGAQHF. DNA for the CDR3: TGTGCCAGCAACAAACCGGGGGCCCAGCATTTT.

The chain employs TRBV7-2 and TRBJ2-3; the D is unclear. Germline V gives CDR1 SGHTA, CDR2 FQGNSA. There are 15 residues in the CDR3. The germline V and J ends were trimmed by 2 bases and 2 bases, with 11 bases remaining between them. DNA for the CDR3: TGTGCCAGCAGCTTAAGTACAGACCACACAGATACGCAGTATTTT. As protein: CASSLSTDHTDTQYF.

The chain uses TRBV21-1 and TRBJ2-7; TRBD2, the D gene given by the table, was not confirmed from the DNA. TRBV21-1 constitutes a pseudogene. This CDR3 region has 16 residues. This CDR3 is CASSKAFRDYPYEQYF. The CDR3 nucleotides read TGTGCCAGCAGCAAAGCGTTCCGGGACTATCCCTACGAGCAGTACTTC.

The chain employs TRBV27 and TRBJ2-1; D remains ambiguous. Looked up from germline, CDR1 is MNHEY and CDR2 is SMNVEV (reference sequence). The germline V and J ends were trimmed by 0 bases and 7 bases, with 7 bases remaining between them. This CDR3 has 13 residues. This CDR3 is CASSLSTRNEQFF. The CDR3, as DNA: TGTGCCAGCAGTTTATCGACGAGGAATGAGCAGTTCTTC.

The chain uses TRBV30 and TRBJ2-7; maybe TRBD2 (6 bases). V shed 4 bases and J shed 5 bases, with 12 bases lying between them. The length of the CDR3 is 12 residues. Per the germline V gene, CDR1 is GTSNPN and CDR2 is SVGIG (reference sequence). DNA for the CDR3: TGTGCCTGGAACGGAGGGCCGGACGAGCAGTACTTC. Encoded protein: CAWNGGPDEQYF.

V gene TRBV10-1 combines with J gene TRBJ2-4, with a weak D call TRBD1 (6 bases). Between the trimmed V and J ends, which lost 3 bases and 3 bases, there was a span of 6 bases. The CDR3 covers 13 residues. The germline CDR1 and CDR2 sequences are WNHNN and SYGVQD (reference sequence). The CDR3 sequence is CASSDRGKNIQYF. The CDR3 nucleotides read TGCGCCAGCAGTGACAGGGGCAAAAACATTCAGTACTTC.

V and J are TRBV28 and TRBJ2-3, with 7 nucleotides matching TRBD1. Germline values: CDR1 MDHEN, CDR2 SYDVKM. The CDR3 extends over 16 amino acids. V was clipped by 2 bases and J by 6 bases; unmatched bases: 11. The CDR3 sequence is CASSLIDRDLKDTQYF. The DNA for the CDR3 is TGTGCCAGCAGTTTAATAGACAGGGACCTTAAGGATACGCAGTATTTT. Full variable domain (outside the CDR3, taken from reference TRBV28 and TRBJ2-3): DVKVTQSSRYLVKRTGEKVFLECVQDMDHENMFWYRQDPGLGLRLIYFSYDVKMKEKGDIPEGYSVSREKKERFSLILESASTNQTSMYLCASSLIDRDLKDTQYFGPGTRLTVL.

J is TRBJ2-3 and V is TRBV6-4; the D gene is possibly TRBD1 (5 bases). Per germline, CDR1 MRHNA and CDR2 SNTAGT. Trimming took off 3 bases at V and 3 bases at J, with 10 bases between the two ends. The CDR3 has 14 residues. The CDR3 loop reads CASSEAGWTDTQYF. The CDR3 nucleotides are TGTGCCAGCAGTGAAGCAGGGTGGACAGATACGCAGTATTTT.

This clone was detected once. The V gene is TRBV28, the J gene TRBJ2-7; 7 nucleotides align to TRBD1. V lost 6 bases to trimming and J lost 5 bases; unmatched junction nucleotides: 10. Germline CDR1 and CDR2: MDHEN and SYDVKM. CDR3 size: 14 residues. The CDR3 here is CASRRTGTFHEQYF. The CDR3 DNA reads TGTGCCAGCAGGCGGACAGGAACCTTCCACGAGCAGTACTTC.

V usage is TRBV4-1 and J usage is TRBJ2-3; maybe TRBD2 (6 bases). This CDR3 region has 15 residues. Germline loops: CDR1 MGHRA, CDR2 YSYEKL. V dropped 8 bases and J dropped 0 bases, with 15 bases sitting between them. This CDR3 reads CASAVRGTSTDTQYF. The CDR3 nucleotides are TGCGCCAGCGCCGTTCGCGGGACTAGCACAGATACGCAGTATTTT.

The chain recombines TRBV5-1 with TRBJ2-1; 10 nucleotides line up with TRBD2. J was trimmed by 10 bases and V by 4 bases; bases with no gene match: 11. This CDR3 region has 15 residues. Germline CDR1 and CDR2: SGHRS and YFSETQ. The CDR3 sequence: CASSPGTSATLEQFF. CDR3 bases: TGCGCCAGCAGCCCCGGGACTAGCGCCACGCTCGAGCAGTTCTTC. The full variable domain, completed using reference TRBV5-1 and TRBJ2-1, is KAGVTQTPRYLIKTRGQQVTLSCSPISGHRSVSWYQQTPGQGLQFLFEYFSETQRNKGNFPGRFSGRQFSNSRSEMNVSTLELGDSALYLCASSPGTSATLEQFFGPGTRLTVL.

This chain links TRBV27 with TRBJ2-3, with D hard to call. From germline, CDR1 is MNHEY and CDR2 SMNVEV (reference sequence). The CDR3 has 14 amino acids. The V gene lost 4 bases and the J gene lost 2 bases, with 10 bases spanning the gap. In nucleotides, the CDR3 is TGTGCCAGCAGTTCCCTATTATACACAGATACGCAGTATTTT. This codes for CASSSLLYTDTQYF.

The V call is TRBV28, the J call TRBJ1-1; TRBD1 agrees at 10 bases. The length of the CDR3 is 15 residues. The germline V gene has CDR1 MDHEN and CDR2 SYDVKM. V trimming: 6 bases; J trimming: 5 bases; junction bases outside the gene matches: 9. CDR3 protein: CASSTSGTGVTEAFF. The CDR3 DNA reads TGTGCCAGCAGCACCTCCGGGACAGGGGTTACTGAAGCTTTCTTT. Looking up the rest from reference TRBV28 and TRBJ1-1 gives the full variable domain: DVKVTQSSRYLVKRTGEKVFLECVQDMDHENMFWYRQDPGLGLRLIYFSYDVKMKEKGDIPEGYSVSREKKERFSLILESASTNQTSMYLCASSTSGTGVTEAFFGQGTRLTVV.

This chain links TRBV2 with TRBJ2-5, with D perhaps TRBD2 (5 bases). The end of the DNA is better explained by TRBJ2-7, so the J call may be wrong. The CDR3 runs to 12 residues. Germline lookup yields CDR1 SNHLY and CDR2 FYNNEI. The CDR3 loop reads CASKLDFYEQYF. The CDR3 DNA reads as TGTGCCAGCAAATTGGACTTCTACGAGCAGTACTTC.

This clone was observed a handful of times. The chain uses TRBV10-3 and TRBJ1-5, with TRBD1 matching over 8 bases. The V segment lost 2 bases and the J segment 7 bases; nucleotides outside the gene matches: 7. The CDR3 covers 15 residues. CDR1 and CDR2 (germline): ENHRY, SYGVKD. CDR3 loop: CAISEEIRGLQPQHF. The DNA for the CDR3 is TGTGCCATCAGTGAGGAAATCAGGGGGCTGCAGCCCCAGCATTTT.

Written as DNA, the CDR3 is TGTGCCAGCAGCTTCACAGGGAAGGGCTACGAGCAGTACTTC. Its translation: CASSFTGKGYEQYF. This chain uses TRBV11-2 with TRBJ2-7, with D maybe TRBD1 (6 bases). V was cut by 3 bases and J by 3 bases, with 12 bases left in between. The germline gives CDR1 SGHAT, CDR2 FQNNGV. The CDR3 is made up of 14 amino acids.

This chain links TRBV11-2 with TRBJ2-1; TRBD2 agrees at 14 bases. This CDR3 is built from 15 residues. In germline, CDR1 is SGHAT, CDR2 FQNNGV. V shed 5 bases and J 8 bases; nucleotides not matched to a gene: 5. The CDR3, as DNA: TGTGCCAGCAGCCAAGGGACTAGCGGGAGCGATGAGCAGTTCTTC. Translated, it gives CASSQGTSGSDEQFF.